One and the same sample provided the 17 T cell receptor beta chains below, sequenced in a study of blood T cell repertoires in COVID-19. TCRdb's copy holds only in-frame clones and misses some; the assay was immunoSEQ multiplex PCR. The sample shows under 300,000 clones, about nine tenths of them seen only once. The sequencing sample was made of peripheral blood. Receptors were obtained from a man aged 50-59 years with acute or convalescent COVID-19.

Here the CDR3 DNA reads TGTGCCAGCAGCCCCAGTTTATCTAATGAAAAACTGTTTTTT. It encodes CASSPSLSNEKLFF. J is TRBJ1-4 and V is TRBV7-9; D gene unclear. Germline V lookup: CDR1 SEHNR, CDR2 FQNEAQ (reference sequence). V lost 5 bases and J lost 3, with 10 bases in between. CDR3 size: 14 residues.

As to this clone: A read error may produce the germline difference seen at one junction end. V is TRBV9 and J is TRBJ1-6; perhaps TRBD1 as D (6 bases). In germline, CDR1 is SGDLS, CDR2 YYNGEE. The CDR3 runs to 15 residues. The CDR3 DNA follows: TGTGCCAGCAGCGTGGGGGCCAGTCCCTATTCACCGCTCCACTTT. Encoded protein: CASSVGASPYSPLHF.

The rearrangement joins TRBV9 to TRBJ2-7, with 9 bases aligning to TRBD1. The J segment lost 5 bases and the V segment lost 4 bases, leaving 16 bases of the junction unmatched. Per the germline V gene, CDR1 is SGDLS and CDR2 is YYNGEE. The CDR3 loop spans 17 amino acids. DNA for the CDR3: TGTGCCAGCAGCCCCCCGCTGAGGGGACAGGGAAGCAACGAGCAGTACTTC. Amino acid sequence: CASSPPLRGQGSNEQYF.

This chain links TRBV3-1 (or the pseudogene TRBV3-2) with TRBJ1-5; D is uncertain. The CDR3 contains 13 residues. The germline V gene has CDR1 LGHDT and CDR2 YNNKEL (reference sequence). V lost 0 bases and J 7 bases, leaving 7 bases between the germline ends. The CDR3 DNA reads TGTGCCAGCAGCCAAGATATCGCGCAGCCCCAGCATTTT. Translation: CASSQDIAQPQHF.

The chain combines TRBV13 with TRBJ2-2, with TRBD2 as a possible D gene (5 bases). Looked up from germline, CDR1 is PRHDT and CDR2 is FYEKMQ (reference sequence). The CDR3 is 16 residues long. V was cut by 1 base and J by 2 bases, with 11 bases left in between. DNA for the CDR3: TGTGCCAGCAGCTTAGTCTGGCTAGCAAACACCGGGGAGCTGTTTTTT. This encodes CASSLVWLANTGELFF.

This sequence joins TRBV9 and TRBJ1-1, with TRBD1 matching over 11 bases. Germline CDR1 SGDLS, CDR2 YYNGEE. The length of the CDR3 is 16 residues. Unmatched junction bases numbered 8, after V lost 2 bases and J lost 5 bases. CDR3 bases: TGTGCCAGCAGCGTCCGGGACAGGGGGTTGGGAACTGAAGCTTTCTTT. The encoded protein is CASSVRDRGLGTEAFF. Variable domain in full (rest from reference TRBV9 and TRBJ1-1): DSGVTQTPKHLITATGQRVTLRCSPRSGDLSVYWYQQSLDQGLQFLIQYYNGEERAKGNILERFSAQQFPDLHSELNLSSLELGDSALYFCASSVRDRGLGTEAFFGQGTRLTVV.

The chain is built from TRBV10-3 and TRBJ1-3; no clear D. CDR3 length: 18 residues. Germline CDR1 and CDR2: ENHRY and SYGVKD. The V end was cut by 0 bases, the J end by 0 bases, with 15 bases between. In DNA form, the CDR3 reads TGTGCCATCAGTGAGTCAGTCCTACCGGGAGTCTCTGGAAACACCATATATTTT. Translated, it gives CAISESVLPGVSGNTIYF.

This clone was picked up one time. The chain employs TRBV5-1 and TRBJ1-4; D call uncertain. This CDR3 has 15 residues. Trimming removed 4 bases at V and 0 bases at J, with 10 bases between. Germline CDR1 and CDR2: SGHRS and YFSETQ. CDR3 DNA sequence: TGCGCCAGCAGCCCCTTCGGTGCAACTAATGAAAAACTGTTTTTT. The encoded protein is CASSPFGATNEKLFF. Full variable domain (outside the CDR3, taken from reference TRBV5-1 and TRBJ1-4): KAGVTQTPRYLIKTRGQQVTLSCSPISGHRSVSWYQQTPGQGLQFLFEYFSETQRNKGNFPGRFSGRQFSNSRSEMNVSTLELGDSALYLCASSPFGATNEKLFFGSGTQLSVL.

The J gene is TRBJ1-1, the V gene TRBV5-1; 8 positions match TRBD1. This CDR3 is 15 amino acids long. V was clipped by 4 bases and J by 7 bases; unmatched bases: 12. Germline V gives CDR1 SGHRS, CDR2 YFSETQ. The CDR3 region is CASSAAGQAEREAFF. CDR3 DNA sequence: TGCGCCAGCAGCGCGGCGGGACAGGCCGAACGTGAAGCTTTCTTT.

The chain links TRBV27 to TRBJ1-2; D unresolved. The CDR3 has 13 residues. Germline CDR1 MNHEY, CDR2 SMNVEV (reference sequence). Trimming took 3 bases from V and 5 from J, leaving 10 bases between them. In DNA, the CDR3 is TGTGCCAGCAGTTTTCGCGGGCAGTATGGCTACACCTTC. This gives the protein CASSFRGQYGYTF.

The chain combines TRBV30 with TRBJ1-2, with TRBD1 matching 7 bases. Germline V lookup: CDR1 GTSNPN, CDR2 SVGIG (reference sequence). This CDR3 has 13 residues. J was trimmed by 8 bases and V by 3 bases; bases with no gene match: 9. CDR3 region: CAWRATGSMGYTF. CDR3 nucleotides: TGTGCCTGGAGGGCGACAGGGAGCATGGGCTACACCTTC.

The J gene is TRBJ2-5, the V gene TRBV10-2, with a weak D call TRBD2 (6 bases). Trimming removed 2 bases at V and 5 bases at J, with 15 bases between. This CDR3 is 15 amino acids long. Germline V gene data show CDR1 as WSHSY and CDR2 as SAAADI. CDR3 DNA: TGCGCCAGCAGTGAGAGAGGAGGGAGTGGGGAGACCCAGTACTTC. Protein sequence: CASSERGGSGETQYF.

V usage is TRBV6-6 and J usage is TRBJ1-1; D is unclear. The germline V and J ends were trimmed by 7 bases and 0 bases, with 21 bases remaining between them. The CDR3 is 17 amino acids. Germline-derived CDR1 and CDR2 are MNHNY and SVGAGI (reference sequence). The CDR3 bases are TGTGCCAGCACTCGAGGGAGGGAACCCCTATTGAACACTGAAGCTTTCTTT. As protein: CASTRGREPLLNTEAFF.

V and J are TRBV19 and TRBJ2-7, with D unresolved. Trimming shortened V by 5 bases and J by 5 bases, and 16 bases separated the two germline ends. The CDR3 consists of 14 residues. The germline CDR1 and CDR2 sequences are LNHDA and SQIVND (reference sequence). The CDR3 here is CASSPLQLFNEQYF. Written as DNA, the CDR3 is TGTGCCAGTAGTCCGCTCCAGTTATTTAACGAGCAGTACTTC.

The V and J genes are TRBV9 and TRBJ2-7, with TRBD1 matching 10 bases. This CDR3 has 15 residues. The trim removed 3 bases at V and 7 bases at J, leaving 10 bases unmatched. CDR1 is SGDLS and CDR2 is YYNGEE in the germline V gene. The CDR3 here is CASSARTGGQGEQYF. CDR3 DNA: TGTGCCAGCAGCGCACGGACAGGGGGACAGGGGGAGCAGTACTTC.

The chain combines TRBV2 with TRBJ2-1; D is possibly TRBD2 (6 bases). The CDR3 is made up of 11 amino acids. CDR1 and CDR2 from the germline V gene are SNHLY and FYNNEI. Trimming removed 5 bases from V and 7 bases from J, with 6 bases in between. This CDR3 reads CASSRGNEQFF. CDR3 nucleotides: TGTGCCAGCAGTCGGGGGAATGAGCAGTTCTTC.

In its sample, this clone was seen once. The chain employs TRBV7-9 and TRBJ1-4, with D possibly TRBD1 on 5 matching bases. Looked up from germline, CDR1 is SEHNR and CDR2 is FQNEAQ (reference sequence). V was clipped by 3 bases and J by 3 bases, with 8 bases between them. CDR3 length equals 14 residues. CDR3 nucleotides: TGTGCCAGCAGCTTGGGGCATTCTAATGAAAAACTGTTTTTT. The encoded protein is CASSLGHSNEKLFF.